The 6 T cell receptor beta chains below all came from one sample that was sequenced in a study of identical twins. TCRdb fed the 5' RACE reads into MiXCR, producing one record per CDR3 protein. The table lists 540,000 or so distinct CDR3 sequences, around 20% of them singletons, with about 0.5% in the top ten. These data are also associated with another study on yellow fever vaccine responses in identical twins.

The sequencing sample was made of CD4+ T cells sorted from blood. All receptors come from a woman between 18 and 30 years old in good health.

This clonotype was seen only a few times. This chain connects TRBV28 to TRBJ2-3; 10 nucleotides agree with TRBD2. CDR3 length equals 17 residues. V gave up 5 bases and J gave up 3 bases; unmatched junction bases: 11. CDR1 is MDHEN, CDR2 SYDVKM, per germline. Written as DNA, the CDR3 is TGTGCCAGCAGTCCCCCATATAGCGGGAGGATAACAGATACGCAGTATTTT. As protein: CASSPPYSGRITDTQYF.

The rearrangement joins TRBV11-1 to TRBJ2-1, with 10 bases aligning to TRBD2. Germline lookup yields CDR1 SGHAT and CDR2 FQDESV (reference sequence). After removal of 5 bases from V and 0 bases from J, the junction contained 13 bases not matched to a gene. The CDR3 is 19 residues long. CDR3: CASSRSGRAVDSSYNEQFF. CDR3 bases: TGTGCCAGCAGCCGAAGCGGGAGGGCGGTGGATAGCTCCTACAATGAGCAGTTCTTC.

This clonotype was counted a few times. V and J are TRBV5-1 and TRBJ2-7; TRBD2 matches 9 bases. CDR3 length: 14 amino acids. Germline V lookup: CDR1 SGHRS, CDR2 YFSETQ. Germline trimming cut 0 bases from V and 7 bases from J; bases unmatched to any gene: 5. CDR3 DNA sequence: TGCGCCAGCAGCTTGGTACTAGCGGGTGAAGAGCAGTACTTC. Amino acids: CASSLVLAGEEQYF.

The CDR3 is CASSLAYGAIYEQYF. CDR3 DNA: TGTGCCAGCAGCTTAGCTTACGGGGCGATCTACGAGCAGTACTTC. The chain uses TRBV7-2 and TRBJ2-7; D might be TRBD1 or TRBD2, each matching 5 bases. The V and J ends lost 0 bases and 3 bases respectively, with 12 bases between them. The CDR3 totals 15 residues. Germline CDR1 is SGHTA and CDR2 is FQGNSA.

This clonotype was seen a handful of times. V usage is TRBV5-1 and J usage is TRBJ2-1; 8 bases are a match to TRBD1. Germline lookup yields CDR1 SGHRS and CDR2 YFSETQ. This CDR3 is 17 amino acids long. V gave up 2 bases and J gave up 2 bases; unmatched junction bases: 9. The CDR3 DNA sequence: TGCGCCAGCAGCTTCATGGAGACAGGGGCCGCCTACAATGAGCAGTTCTTC. Protein: CASSFMETGAAYNEQFF. Full variable domain (remainder filled in from reference TRBV5-1 and TRBJ2-1): KAGVTQTPRYLIKTRGQQVTLSCSPISGHRSVSWYQQTPGQGLQFLFEYFSETQRNKGNFPGRFSGRQFSNSRSEMNVSTLELGDSALYLCASSFMETGAAYNEQFFGPGTRLTVL.

This clonotype was counted only a few times. The chain uses TRBV20-1 and TRBJ2-2; D perhaps matches TRBD2 (6 bases). Germline V gives CDR1 DFQATT, CDR2 SNEGSKA (reference sequence). V was shortened by 3 bases and J by 3 bases, with 8 bases between the two germline ends. The CDR3 contains 13 residues. CDR3: CSASGGDTGELFF. The CDR3 DNA reads TGCAGTGCTAGTGGAGGGGACACCGGGGAGCTGTTTTTT.